A selection of T cell receptor beta chains follows, all from one sample in a study of beta chain features in type 1 diabetes. Profiling relied on immunoSEQ multiplex PCR, and the TCRdb table lists in-frame clones only, not all of them. The table has some 160,000 clones, about 8.3% seen once. Sequencing was carried out using central memory CD4+ T cells from blood. The receptor set was obtained from a woman between 18 and 29 years old with type 1 diabetes. CDR3s include the opening cysteine and the closing phenylalanine or tryptophan. Each record gives: V gene, D gene, J gene, clone size, CDR3 DNA, CDR3 protein. The D gene is left open where the match is weak. A clone size is listed for some rows: how often the clone was seen (once, few, many), or a class if it is expanded.

V gene: TRBV27
D gene: .
J gene: TRBJ1-4
clone size: few
CDR3 DNA: TGTGCCAGTCGCAGGGTGGGGGAAAAACTGTTTTTT
CDR3 protein: CASRRVGEKLFF

V gene: TRBV14
D gene: .
J gene: TRBJ2-7
clone size: few
CDR3 DNA: TGTGCCAGCAGCCCTCTGGGCTCACCGTCCTACGAGCAGTACTTC
CDR3 protein: CASSPLGSPSYEQYF

V gene: TRBV29-1
D gene: TRBD2
J gene: TRBJ2-7
clone size: few
CDR3 DNA: TGCAGCGCCTCCTCGAAGCGGGAGACCGTGCAGTACTTC
CDR3 protein: CSASSKRETVQYF

V gene: TRBV4-2
D gene: .
J gene: TRBJ2-1
clone size: .
CDR3 DNA: TGTGCCAGCAGCCAAGCTCAGGGGATAGGTGAGCAGTTCTTC
CDR3 protein: CASSQAQGIGEQFF

V gene: TRBV7-2
D gene: .
J gene: TRBJ2-3
clone size: few
CDR3 DNA: TGTGCCAGCAGCAACCAGGGGTACGGGAGCACAGATACGCAGTATTTT
CDR3 protein: CASSNQGYGSTDTQYF

V gene: TRBV18
D gene: TRBD1
J gene: TRBJ2-5
clone size: few
CDR3 DNA: TGTGCCAGCTCTCAGACAGGGGGCGAAGAGACCCAGTACTTC
CDR3 protein: CASSQTGGEETQYF

V gene: TRBV29-1
D gene: .
J gene: TRBJ2-7
clone size: few
CDR3 DNA: TGCAGCGTTGAGCCAGGATCCTACGAGCAGTACTTC
CDR3 protein: CSVEPGSYEQYF

V gene: TRBV7-2
D gene: TRBD1
J gene: TRBJ2-7
clone size: few
CDR3 DNA: TGTGCCAGCAGCTTCCCCGGGACAGGGGTCTCCTACGAGCAGTACTTC
CDR3 protein: CASSFPGTGVSYEQYF

V gene: TRBV2
D gene: .
J gene: TRBJ2-1
clone size: few
CDR3 DNA: TGTGCCAGCAGTGATTTCCGGACTTCCTCCTACAATGAGCAGTTCTTC
CDR3 protein: CASSDFRTSSYNEQFF

V gene: TRBV7-6
D gene: .
J gene: TRBJ1-4
clone size: many
CDR3 DNA: TGTGCCAGCAGCCTGGGGGCAAATGAAAAACTGTTTTTT
CDR3 protein: CASSLGANEKLFF

V gene: TRBV2
D gene: TRBD1
J gene: TRBJ2-1
clone size: .
CDR3 DNA: TGTGCCAGCGGAAGAGACAGGGATAGGAATGAGCAGTTCTTC
CDR3 protein: CASGRDRDRNEQFF

V gene: TRBV2
D gene: .
J gene: TRBJ1-1
clone size: .
CDR3 DNA: TGTGCCAGCAGCCAGGACATGAACACTGAAGCTTTCTTT
CDR3 protein: CASSQDMNTEAFF

V gene: TRBV19
D gene: TRBD2
J gene: TRBJ2-1
clone size: few
CDR3 DNA: TGTGCCAGTGGCGGACCTCCGCTAGCGGTCAATGAGCAGTTCTTC
CDR3 protein: CASGGPPLAVNEQFF

V gene: TRBV19
D gene: TRBD2
J gene: TRBJ2-5
clone size: many
CDR3 DNA: TGTGCCAGTAGTACGGGGGGATCTTACCAAGAGACCCAGTACTTC
CDR3 protein: CASSTGGSYQETQYF

V gene: TRBV30
D gene: .
J gene: TRBJ1-5
clone size: few
CDR3 DNA: TGTGCCTGGAGTGGCGTCGCGAGCAATCAGCCCCAGCATTTT
CDR3 protein: CAWSGVASNQPQHF

V gene: TRBV11-2
D gene: .
J gene: TRBJ2-3
clone size: few
CDR3 DNA: TGTGCCAGCAGCTCCATAGGTTTTCGTGTGGACTCGCAGTATTTT
CDR3 protein: CASSSIGFRVDSQYF

V gene: TRBV7-9
D gene: .
J gene: TRBJ1-2
clone size: .
CDR3 DNA: TGTGCCAGCAGCTTAGTTTTGGACAGTGGCTACACCTTC
CDR3 protein: CASSLVLDSGYTF

V gene: TRBV30
D gene: TRBD1
J gene: TRBJ2-3
clone size: .
CDR3 DNA: TGTGCCTGGGGATACAGGGGGCAGGGAGATACGCAGTATTTT
CDR3 protein: CAWGYRGQGDTQYF

V gene: TRBV29-1
D gene: .
J gene: TRBJ2-7
clone size: few
CDR3 DNA: TGCAGCGTACTCTCGCAGGGGATTTCCTACGAGCAGTACTTC
CDR3 protein: CSVLSQGISYEQYF

V gene: TRBV6-5
D gene: .
J gene: TRBJ2-7
clone size: few
CDR3 DNA: TGTGCCATCAGCTCAGGGCCCGAGCAGTACTTC
CDR3 protein: CAISSGPEQYF

V gene: TRBV6-5
D gene: .
J gene: TRBJ2-1
clone size: few
CDR3 DNA: TGTGCCAGCAGTTACTCCAGGCATGAGCAGTTCTTC
CDR3 protein: CASSYSRHEQFF

V gene: TRBV28
D gene: .
J gene: TRBJ1-2
clone size: .
CDR3 DNA: TGTGCCAGCTATGACGGAGAAATCCTTAGCCCCCAGGGCTACACCTTC
CDR3 protein: CASYDGEILSPQGYTF

V gene: TRBV28
D gene: .
J gene: TRBJ2-7
clone size: few
CDR3 DNA: TGTGCCACCTGGTGGGGACAACCCACCTACGAGCAGTACTTC
CDR3 protein: CATWWGQPTYEQYF

V gene: TRBV4-3
D gene: TRBD2
J gene: TRBJ2-7
clone size: few
CDR3 DNA: TGCGCCAGCAGCCAAGGGCCCAGCGGGGGAACCTACGAGCAGTACTTC
CDR3 protein: CASSQGPSGGTYEQYF

V gene: TRBV4-2
D gene: TRBD2
J gene: TRBJ2-1
clone size: few
CDR3 DNA: TGTGCCAGCAGCCAAGATCGGGCGGGAGGTCTCAATGAGCAGTTCTTC
CDR3 protein: CASSQDRAGGLNEQFF

V gene: TRBV7-2
D gene: .
J gene: TRBJ2-2
clone size: .
CDR3 DNA: TGTGCCAGCAGCTCTATGTGGCGGTTCACCGGGGAGCTGTTTTTT
CDR3 protein: CASSSMWRFTGELFF

V gene: TRBV7-2
D gene: TRBD1
J gene: TRBJ2-7
clone size: .
CDR3 DNA: TGTGCCAGCAGGTCTGGGACAGGATACTACGAGCAGTACTTC
CDR3 protein: CASRSGTGYYEQYF

V gene: TRBV4-2
D gene: .
J gene: TRBJ1-1
clone size: few
CDR3 DNA: TGTGCCAGCAGCCAAGTCGGTCAGGGTAATACTGAAGCTTTCTTT
CDR3 protein: CASSQVGQGNTEAFF

V gene: TRBV5-1
D gene: TRBD2
J gene: TRBJ2-3
clone size: few
CDR3 DNA: TGCGCCAGCAGCTTGGGCTCTAGCGGGGGTTCAGATACGCAGTATTTT
CDR3 protein: CASSLGSSGGSDTQYF